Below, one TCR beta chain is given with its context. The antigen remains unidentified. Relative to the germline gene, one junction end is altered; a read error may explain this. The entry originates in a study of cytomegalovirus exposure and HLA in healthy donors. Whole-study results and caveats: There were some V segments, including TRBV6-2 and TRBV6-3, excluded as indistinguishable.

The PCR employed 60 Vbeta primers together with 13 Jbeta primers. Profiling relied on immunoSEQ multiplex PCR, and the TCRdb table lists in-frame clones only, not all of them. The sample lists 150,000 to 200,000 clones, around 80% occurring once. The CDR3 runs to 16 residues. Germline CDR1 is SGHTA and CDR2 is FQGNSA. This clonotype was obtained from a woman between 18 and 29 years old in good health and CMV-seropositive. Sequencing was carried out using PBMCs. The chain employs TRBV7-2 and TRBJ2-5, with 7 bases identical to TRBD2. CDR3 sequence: CASSLVEVGGTSGGDF. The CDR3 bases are TGTGCCAGCAGCTTAGTTGAGGTCGGGGGAACCTCGGGAGGAGACTTC.